Below, 29 T cell receptor beta chains from the same sample are listed, as sequenced in a study of T cells expressing NK-cell markers. TCRdb re-called the 5' RACE reads and shows each CDR3 protein once, DNA omitted. The sample is made up of approximately 440,000 distinct CDR3 sequences, and the top ten hold over 1.3% of it. The specimen sequenced was blood T cells: a sorted CD56 or NKG2C T cell subset, CD4+ or CD8+ T cells, or bulk PBMC T cells (not recorded which). These receptors were obtained from a woman between 50 and 59 years old in good health.

This rearrangement joins TRBV7-2 to TRBJ1-2. The CDR3 has 13 residues. CDR1 and CDR2 from the germline V gene are SGHTA and FQGNSA. Here the CDR3 reads CASSPSSSYGYTF.

This chain uses TRBV30 with TRBJ2-1; no DNA is available, so the TRBD2 call from TCRdb remains unchecked. The CDR3 is 12 residues long. CDR1 is GTSNPN, CDR2 SVGIG, per germline (reference sequence). CDR3 region: CAWGAGVNEQFF.

This rearrangement joins TRBV6-5 to TRBJ1-2; checking the TCRdb D call of TRBD1 is not possible without DNA. This CDR3 has 14 residues. Germline V gene data show CDR1 as MNHEY and CDR2 as SVGAGI. The CDR3 spells CASRPLRLAYGYTF.

The chain carries TRBV20-1 and TRBJ2-5; checking the TCRdb D call of TRBD2 is not possible without DNA. There are 15 residues in the CDR3. The germline V gene encodes CDR1 DFQATT and CDR2 SNEGSKA (reference sequence). CDR3 in amino acids: CSARVVAGDSGTQYF.

The V and J genes are TRBV20-1 and TRBJ1-2; there is no DNA to check the TCRdb D call of TRBD1. The CDR3 is 14 amino acids. Germline V lookup: CDR1 DFQATT, CDR2 SNEGSKA (reference sequence). CDR3 region: CSAQQGNSNYGYTF.

The genes are TRBV18 and TRBJ2-3. CDR1 and CDR2 from the germline V gene are KGHSH and LQKENI. The CDR3 has 17 amino acids. The CDR3 reads CASSPPGASAVTDTQYF.

This chain links TRBV6-5 with TRBJ2-3; the TRBD1 assignment by TCRdb is unverifiable without DNA. The CDR3 is 15 residues long. The germline V gene encodes CDR1 MNHEY and CDR2 SVGAGI. The CDR3 loop reads CASSYPSDQGDTQYF.

The chain couples TRBV3-1 to TRBJ1-1; without DNA, the TCRdb call of TRBD1 cannot be checked. Germline V lookup: CDR1 LGHDT, CDR2 YNNKEL (reference sequence). This CDR3 region has 14 residues. CDR3 protein: CASSLRGGFTEAFF. Using reference TRBV3-1 and TRBJ1-1 for the parts outside the CDR3, the full variable domain is DTAVSQTPKYLVTQMGNDKSIKCEQNLGHDTMYWYKQDSKKFLKIMFSYNNKELIINETVPNRFSPKSPDKAHLNLHINSLELGDSAVYFCASSLRGGFTEAFFGQGTRLTVV.

This CDR3 is CASSLAEAGHNQPQHF. The chain joins TRBV7-9 to TRBJ1-5. The CDR3 has 16 amino acids. Germline V CDR1 and CDR2: SEHNR, FQNEAQ (reference sequence). Filled out from reference TRBV7-9 and TRBJ1-5, the complete variable domain reads DTGVSQNPRHKITKRGQNVTFRCDPISEHNRLYWYRQTLGQGPEFLTYFQNEAQLEKSRLLSDRFSAERPKGSFSTLEIQRTEQGDSAMYLCASSLAEAGHNQPQHFGDGTRLSIL.

CDR3 protein: CASSPTRSPGYNEQFF. The rearrangement links TRBV7-9 to TRBJ2-1; TCRdb designates TRBD1, a call that cannot be tested without DNA. The CDR3 covers 16 residues. Per germline, CDR1 SEHNR and CDR2 FQNEAQ (reference sequence).

The chain employs TRBV12-3 or TRBV12-4 and TRBJ1-1. The CDR3 covers 11 residues. The CDR3 loop reads CASSGKNEAFF.

CDR3 protein: CASSPSGQGSDYTF. The chain combines TRBV6-5 with TRBJ1-2; the TRBD1 assignment by TCRdb is unverifiable without DNA. There are 14 residues in the CDR3. Germline loops: CDR1 MNHEY, CDR2 SVGAGI.

This chain connects TRBV12-3 or TRBV12-4 to TRBJ2-2. This CDR3 contains 11 residues. The CDR3 loop is CASSRVGELFF.

V is TRBV24-1 and J is TRBJ1-1. The CDR3 covers 14 residues. In germline, CDR1 is KGHDR, CDR2 SFDVKD. This chain's CDR3 is CATSAGVGGTEAFF.

The J gene is TRBJ2-2, the V gene TRBV5-5; no DNA is available, so the TRBD2 call from TCRdb remains unchecked. CDR1 is SGHKS and CDR2 is YYEKEE in the germline V gene (reference sequence). The CDR3 runs 13 residues. CDR3 protein: CAPGLSNTGELFF.

V gene TRBV2 combines with J gene TRBJ1-3; the TCRdb call, TRBD1, lacks DNA for checking. The CDR3 loop spans 15 amino acids. Germline V gene data show CDR1 as SNHLY and CDR2 as FYNNEI. CDR3 sequence: CASSTDRGRGNTIYF.

This chain connects TRBV12-3 or TRBV12-4 to TRBJ2-4; TCRdb gives TRBD1 as the D gene, but with no DNA this cannot be confirmed. The CDR3 runs 13 residues. This CDR3 is CASSRWGGNIQYF.

This chain joins TRBV20-1 and TRBJ1-1; checking the TCRdb D call of TRBD1 is not possible without DNA. The CDR3 runs to 16 residues. In germline, CDR1 is DFQATT, CDR2 SNEGSKA (reference sequence). Here the CDR3 reads CSASGGQGALNTEAFF.

The chain uses TRBV20-1 and TRBJ2-1; TCRdb's D call of TRBD1 is untestable without DNA. CDR3 length: 13 amino acids. CDR1 and CDR2 (germline): DFQATT, SNEGSKA (reference sequence). The CDR3 loop is CSASRKPWPEQFF.

This chain connects TRBV21-1 to TRBJ1-1. TRBV21-1 is marked as a pseudogene. The length of the CDR3 is 16 residues. CDR3 loop: CASTGGKNVPNTEAFF.

This chain connects TRBV11-2 to TRBJ2-1; checking the TCRdb D call of TRBD1 is not possible without DNA. CDR1 and CDR2 from the germline V gene are SGHAT and FQNNGV. CDR3 length equals 16 residues. The CDR3 region is CASSLRLIGGYNEQFF.

The chain uses TRBV10-2 and TRBJ1-5. The CDR3 consists of 16 residues. Germline CDR1 is WSHSY and CDR2 is SAAADI. The CDR3 loop reads CASSKGGEKGNQPQHF.

The chain carries TRBV10-3 and TRBJ1-6; checking the TCRdb D call of TRBD1 is not possible without DNA. CDR3 length: 15 residues. The germline gives CDR1 ENHRY, CDR2 SYGVKD. The CDR3 loop reads CAISDQGSYNSPLHF.

The chain uses TRBV11-3 and TRBJ2-1; TCRdb reports TRBD2, a call that lacks DNA to check it against. The CDR3 is 19 residues long. Per germline, CDR1 SGHNT and CDR2 YENEEA. Here the CDR3 reads CASSFTLHSYGRPYNEQFF. Filled out from reference TRBV11-3 and TRBJ2-1, the complete variable domain reads EAGVVQSPRYKIIEKKQPVAFWCNPISGHNTLYWYLQNLGQGPELLIRYENEEAVDDSQLPKDRFSAERLKGVDSTLKIQPAELGDSAVYLCASSFTLHSYGRPYNEQFFGPGTRLTVL.

The gene calls are TRBV7-8 and TRBJ2-3; TCRdb indicates TRBD2, and absent DNA this call remains unverified. Germline CDR1 reads SGHVS; CDR2 reads FQNEAQ. The CDR3 runs 20 residues. The CDR3 protein is CASSSRPLGTIPARPDTQYF.

The chain recombines TRBV14 with TRBJ2-1; the TCRdb call, TRBD2, lacks DNA for checking. Per germline, CDR1 SGHDN and CDR2 FVKESK. This CDR3 spans 15 amino acids. The CDR3 sequence is CASTLLAGGDNEQFF. Full variable domain (rest looked up from reference TRBV14 and TRBJ2-1): EAGVTQFPSHSVIEKGQTVTLRCDPISGHDNLYWYRRVMGKEIKFLLHFVKESKQDESGMPNNRFLAERTGGTYSTLKVQPAELEDSGVYFCASTLLAGGDNEQFFGPGTRLTVL.

The genes are TRBV3-1 and TRBJ2-3. Germline loops: CDR1 LGHDT, CDR2 YNNKEL (reference sequence). This CDR3 is 13 amino acids long. CDR3: CASSQEGRDTQYF.

The chain has TRBV12-3 or TRBV12-4 and TRBJ2-5; checking the TCRdb D call of TRBD1 is not possible without DNA. The CDR3 is 14 residues long. This CDR3 reads CASSYLQGRVTQYF.

The J gene is TRBJ2-3, the V gene TRBV29-1; TCRdb reports TRBD2, a call that lacks DNA to check it against. The germline CDR1 and CDR2 sequences are SQVTM and ANQGSEA. This CDR3 region has 14 residues. This CDR3 is CSVRLVLTTDTQYF.